Listed here are 21 T cell receptor beta chains from one sample, sequenced in a study of CD8 T cells in ankylosing spondylitis. TCRdb re-called the 5' RACE reads through MiXCR, storing one row per CDR3 protein. The top ten clones hold 1.1% of a sample with about 360,000 distinct CDR3 sequences, roughly 14% of them seen once. The sample taken for sequencing was blood, either unsorted or a sorted T cell fraction (not recorded which). The receptors stem from a male donor with ankylosing spondylitis or in good health (not recorded which).

The DNA of the CDR3 is TGTGCCAGCAGCCAATTTGGACAGGGGGCGCGTACCGGGGAGCTGTTTTTT. Translation gives CASSQFGQGARTGELFF. This chain links TRBV3-1 with TRBJ2-2, with 11 positions matching TRBD1. With 2 bases clipped from V and 5 bases from J, the junction kept 7 bases outside the gene matches. The CDR3 extends over 17 amino acids. Looked up from germline, CDR1 is LGHDT and CDR2 is YNNKEL (reference sequence).

This clonotype was seen only a few times. The rearrangement uses TRBV2 and TRBJ2-1; the D gene is possibly TRBD1 (5 bases). Trimming left V 2 bases short and J 11 bases short, with 13 bases between. The germline V gene encodes CDR1 SNHLY and CDR2 FYNNEI. This CDR3 is 13 amino acids long. DNA of the CDR3: TGTGCCAGCAGTGAACAGGGTATAAATAAGCAGTTCTTC. Translated: CASSEQGINKQFF.

This clonotype was recorded a few times. J is TRBJ1-1 and V is TRBV5-6; D unresolved. Trimming stripped 0 bases from V and 4 bases from J, with 13 bases between. Germline V lookup: CDR1 SGHDT, CDR2 YYEEEE. This CDR3 region has 15 residues. The CDR3 DNA sequence: TGTGCCAGCAGCTTGGGGACTGGAGTGGCCACTGAAGCTTTCTTT. Translated, it gives CASSLGTGVATEAFF.

This clonotype was found many times. This CDR3 reads CASSDAGWGKHF. CDR3 nucleotide sequence: TGCGCCAGCAGTGACGCGGGTTGGGGAAAACATTTT. The rearrangement links TRBV10-2 to TRBJ1-5; unclear D gene. Germline CDR1 WSHSY, CDR2 SAAADI. Trimming shortened V by 3 bases and J by 16 bases, and 16 bases separated the two germline ends. This CDR3 is 12 amino acids long.

This clonotype was counted between two and nine times. The V and J genes are TRBV12-3 or TRBV12-4 and TRBJ2-7, with a possible D match to TRBD1 (5 bases). Trimming shortened V by 6 bases and J by 1 base, and 16 bases separated the two germline ends. CDR3 length: 15 residues. Here the CDR3 DNA reads TGTGCCAGCAGCCCCCGACAGAAGCAATCCTACGAGCAGTACTTC. Translation gives CASSPRQKQSYEQYF.

The V call is TRBV4-2, the J call TRBJ2-1; D is undetermined. The CDR3 totals 17 residues. Germline-derived CDR1 and CDR2 are LGHNA and YNFKEQ. Between the trimmed V and J ends, which lost 0 bases and 1 base, there was a span of 13 bases. The chain's CDR3 is CASSQDPSGTSYNEQFF. CDR3 coding DNA: TGTGCCAGCAGCCAAGACCCTTCCGGTACTTCCTACAATGAGCAGTTCTTC.

V and J are TRBV11-2 and TRBJ2-2; D is perhaps TRBD1 (6 bases). This CDR3 has 17 amino acids. V shed 3 bases and J shed 4 bases, with 18 bases lying between them. From germline, CDR1 is SGHAT and CDR2 FQNNGV. CDR3: CASSFPRTAPSTGELFF. CDR3 bases: TGTGCCAGCAGCTTCCCTCGGACAGCCCCGAGCACCGGGGAGCTGTTTTTT.

The chain combines TRBV4-1 with TRBJ2-1, with TRBD1 as a possible D gene (6 bases). With 4 bases removed from V and 10 bases from J, the gap between germline ends came to 8 bases. The germline gives CDR1 MGHRA, CDR2 YSYEKL. This CDR3 is 11 amino acids long. CDR3 sequence (DNA): TGCGCCAGCAGCCTCCAGGGGGAGCAGTTCTTC. Protein product: CASSLQGEQFF.

Many counts were recorded for this clonotype. V and J are TRBV12-3 or TRBV12-4 and TRBJ1-3, with D tentatively TRBD1 (5 bases). V lost 8 bases to trimming and J lost 6 bases, with 14 bases between them. The CDR3 runs 13 residues. The CDR3 DNA sequence: TGTGCCAGCCGTCAAGCGGGGGAAAACACCATATATTTT. Its translation is CASRQAGENTIYF.

This clonotype was detected a few times. The V and J genes are TRBV4-1 and TRBJ2-2; no firm D call. Trimming removed 1 base at V and 1 base at J, with 7 bases between. Germline V gene lookup returns CDR1 MGHRA and CDR2 YSYEKL. The CDR3 loop spans 15 amino acids. The CDR3 here is CASSQGILNTGELFF. DNA for the CDR3: TGCGCCAGCAGCCAAGGGATTTTGAACACCGGGGAGCTGTTTTTT.

This clonotype was detected ten times or more. This chain joins TRBV29-1 and TRBJ2-1, with 8 positions matching TRBD1. Germline V gives CDR1 SQVTM, CDR2 ANQGSEA. V lost 5 bases, J lost 3 bases, and 3 bases stayed unmatched. The CDR3 has 13 amino acids. The CDR3 is CSVYRGIYNEQFF. CDR3 sequence (DNA): TGCAGCGTTTACAGGGGGATCTACAATGAGCAGTTCTTC.

In this sample, this clonotype turned up a few times. The V and J genes are TRBV2 and TRBJ2-3; possibly TRBD1 or TRBD2 for D (5 bases each). With 7 bases removed from V and 3 bases from J, the gap between germline ends came to 14 bases. CDR3 size: 14 residues. The germline gives CDR1 SNHLY, CDR2 FYNNEI. CDR3 residues: CASKRTRGTDTQYF. The CDR3 DNA reads TGTGCCAGCAAGCGGACACGAGGGACAGATACGCAGTATTTT.

This clonotype was seen a few times. J is TRBJ1-2 and V is TRBV25-1; D remains ambiguous. The V and J ends lost 3 bases and 8 bases respectively, with 13 bases between them. The CDR3 is 13 residues long. The germline V gene encodes CDR1 MGHDK and CDR2 SYGVNS. CDR3: CASSDAGFGGYTF. CDR3 nucleotide sequence: TGTGCCAGCAGTGATGCCGGCTTCGGGGGCTACACCTTC.

This clonotype was counted between two and nine times. V and J are TRBV29-1 and TRBJ2-3; 7 bases map to TRBD2. Germline CDR1 SQVTM, CDR2 ANQGSEA. J lost 5 bases, V lost 4 bases, and 0 bases had no gene match. CDR3 length equals 11 residues. This CDR3 is CSVGGGDTQYF. Written as DNA, the CDR3 is TGCAGCGTTGGGGGGGGAGATACGCAGTATTTT.

The sample holds many counts of this clonotype. CDR3 in amino acids: CASSPSLLAGVPDTQYF. The CDR3 region has the DNA TGTGCCAGCAGCCCTTCCCTACTAGCGGGAGTCCCAGATACGCAGTATTTT. The V gene is TRBV12-3 or TRBV12-4, the J gene TRBJ2-3; TRBD2 aligns across 11 bases. Unmatched junction bases numbered 12, after V lost 6 bases and J lost 4 bases. This CDR3 has 17 amino acids.

This clonotype has a count of ten or more. The chain is built from TRBV2 and TRBJ1-5, with D possibly TRBD1 on 5 matching bases. CDR1 is SNHLY, CDR2 FYNNEI, per germline. The CDR3 totals 14 residues. Between the trimmed V and J ends, which lost 3 bases and 4 bases, there was a span of 10 bases. The chain's CDR3 is CASSDLQGNQPQHF. For the CDR3, the DNA is TGTGCCAGCAGTGACCTCCAGGGAAATCAGCCCCAGCATTTT.

The chain uses TRBV11-2 and TRBJ1-2; 8 bases align to TRBD1. The CDR3 length is 16 residues. Germline CDR1 is SGHAT and CDR2 is FQNNGV. Trimming cost V 3 bases and J 7 bases; bases outside gene matches: 13. CDR3 DNA sequence: TGTGCCAGCAGCTTGGGGACAGGCCTTTCTGAGTCTGGCTACACCTTC. The encoded protein is CASSLGTGLSESGYTF.

The chain is built from TRBV25-1 and TRBJ2-3, with a possible D match to TRBD1 (5 bases). The germline V gene encodes CDR1 MGHDK and CDR2 SYGVNS. This CDR3 has 17 residues. V was clipped by 1 base and J by 6 bases, with 20 bases between them. The CDR3 sequence: CASSESLRVRGWDTQYF. The DNA for the CDR3 is TGTGCCAGCAGTGAATCCCTCCGGGTTAGGGGTTGGGATACGCAGTATTTT.

Notes on this clonotype: The junction departs from germline at one end; a sequencing error may be responsible. The chain carries TRBV7-2 and TRBJ2-1; 8 bases fit TRBD2. Germline assignment: CDR1 SGHTA and CDR2 FQGNSA. The CDR3 length is 16 residues. This CDR3 reads CVSSLGFRGGNNEQFF. The CDR3 DNA is TGTGTCAGCAGCTTAGGTTTTCGGGGGGGTAACAATGAGCAGTTCTTC.

The rearrangement joins TRBV9 to TRBJ2-1; 9 bases line up with TRBD2. J gave up 6 bases and V 4 bases, and 8 bases lay outside the gene matches. This CDR3 has 15 amino acids. Germline V gene data show CDR1 as SGDLS and CDR2 as YYNGEE. This chain's CDR3 is CASSPLAGRGNEQFF. The CDR3, as DNA: TGTGCCAGCAGCCCCCTAGCGGGAAGAGGCAATGAGCAGTTCTTC.

The genes are TRBV30 and TRBJ2-3, with 13 bases that match TRBD2. Germline V CDR1 and CDR2: GTSNPN, SVGIG (reference sequence). The CDR3 consists of 16 residues. V was clipped by 3 bases and J by 6 bases; unmatched bases: 9. In DNA, the CDR3 is TGTGCCTGGAGGGACCGGACTAGCGGGAGTGGGGATACGCAGTATTTT. Amino acid sequence: CAWRDRTSGSGDTQYF.